Given below is one TCR beta chain in context. What it binds is unknown. The data originate from a study of PD-1 blockade in classical Hodgkin lymphoma. The assay was immunoSEQ multiplex PCR, and TCRdb's table has in-frame clones only and misses some. The sample carries tens of thousands of clones, around 86% recorded once. General study results and limits: Newly diagnosed patients had baseline TCR diversity that was reportedly lower than that of healthy donors. Patients who began taking nivolumab under 1 year after ASCT were left out. CD4+ but not CD8+ TCR diversity rose significantly by C4D1.

Germline V CDR1 and CDR2: ENHRY, SYGVKD. V was trimmed by 11 bases and J by 8 bases, leaving 16 bases between them. CDR3 length: 12 amino acids. Time point denoted: cycle 4 day 1 (C4D1), after more than five weeks of nivolumab. Every patient was affected by relapse after autologous stem cell transplantation, while exposure to brentuximab vedotin was not uniform. Negative magnetic selection isolated CD4+ T cells from thawed PBMCs. V is TRBV10-3 and J is TRBJ2-1, with D possibly being TRBD1 (5 bases). The receptor comes from a human donor with classical Hodgkin lymphoma. The sequences come from CD4+ T cells from blood, collected before the fourth cycle of nivolumab. The CDR3 DNA reads as TGTGCCGTTCGTCAGGGATCCGATGAGCAGTTCTTC. This codes for CAVRQGSDEQFF.